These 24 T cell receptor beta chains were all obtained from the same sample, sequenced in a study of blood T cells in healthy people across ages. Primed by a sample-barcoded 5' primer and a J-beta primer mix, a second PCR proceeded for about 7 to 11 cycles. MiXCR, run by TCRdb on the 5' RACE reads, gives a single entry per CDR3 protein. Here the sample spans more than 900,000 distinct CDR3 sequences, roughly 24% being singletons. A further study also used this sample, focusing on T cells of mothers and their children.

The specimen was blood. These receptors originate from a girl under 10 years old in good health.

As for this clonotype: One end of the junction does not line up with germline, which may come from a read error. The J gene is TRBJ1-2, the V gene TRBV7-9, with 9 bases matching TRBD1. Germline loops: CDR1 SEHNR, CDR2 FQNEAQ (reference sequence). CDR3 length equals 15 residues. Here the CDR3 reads CASGLHRGRGYGYTF. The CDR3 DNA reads TGTGCCAGCGGCTTGCACAGGGGGCGCGGCTATGGCTACACCTTC. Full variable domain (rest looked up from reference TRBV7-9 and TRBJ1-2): DTGVSQNPRHKITKRGQNVTFRCDPISEHNRLYWYRQTLGQGPEFLTYFQNEAQLEKSRLLSDRFSAERPKGSFSTLEIQRTEQGDSAMYLCASGLHRGRGYGYTFGSGTRLTVV.

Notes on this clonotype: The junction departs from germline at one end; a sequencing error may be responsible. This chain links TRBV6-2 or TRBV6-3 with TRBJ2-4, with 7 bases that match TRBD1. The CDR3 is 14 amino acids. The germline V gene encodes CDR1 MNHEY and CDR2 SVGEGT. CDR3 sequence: CTSSSLGTVNIQYF. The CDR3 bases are TGTACCAGCAGTTCCCTAGGGACAGTTAACATTCAGTACTTC.

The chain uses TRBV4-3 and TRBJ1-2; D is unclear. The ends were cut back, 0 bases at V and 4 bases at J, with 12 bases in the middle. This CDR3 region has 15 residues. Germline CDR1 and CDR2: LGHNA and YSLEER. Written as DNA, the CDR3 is TGCGCCAGCAGCCAAGATCTGCAGACTGCCTATGGCTACACCTTC. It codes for CASSQDLQTAYGYTF.

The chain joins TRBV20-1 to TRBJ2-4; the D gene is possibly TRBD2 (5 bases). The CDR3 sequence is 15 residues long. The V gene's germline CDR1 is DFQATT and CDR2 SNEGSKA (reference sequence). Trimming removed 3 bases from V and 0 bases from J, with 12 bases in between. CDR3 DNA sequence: TGCAGTGCTAGTAACCTAGCCCTAGCCAAAAACATTCAGTACTTC. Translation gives CSASNLALAKNIQYF.

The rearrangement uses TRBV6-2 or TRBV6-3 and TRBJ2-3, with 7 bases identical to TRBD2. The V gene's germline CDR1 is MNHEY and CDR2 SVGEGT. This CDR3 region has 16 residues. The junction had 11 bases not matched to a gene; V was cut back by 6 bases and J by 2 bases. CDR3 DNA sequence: TGTGCCAGCAGCCCTACAATCGGGGGGAACACAGATACGCAGTATTTT. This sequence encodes CASSPTIGGNTDTQYF.

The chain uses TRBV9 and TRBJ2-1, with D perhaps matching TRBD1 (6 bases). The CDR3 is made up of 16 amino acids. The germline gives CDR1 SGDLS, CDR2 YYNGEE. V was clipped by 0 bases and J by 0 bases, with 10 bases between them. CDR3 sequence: CASSVESGASYNEQFF. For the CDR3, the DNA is TGTGCCAGCAGCGTAGAGTCAGGGGCCTCCTACAATGAGCAGTTCTTC.

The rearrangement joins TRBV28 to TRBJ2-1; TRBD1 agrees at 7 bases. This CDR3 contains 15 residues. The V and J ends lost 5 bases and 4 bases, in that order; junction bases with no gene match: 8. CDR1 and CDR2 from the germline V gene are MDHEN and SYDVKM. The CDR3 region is CASSETGNGYNEQFF. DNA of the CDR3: TGTGCCAGCAGTGAGACAGGGAATGGGTACAATGAGCAGTTCTTC.

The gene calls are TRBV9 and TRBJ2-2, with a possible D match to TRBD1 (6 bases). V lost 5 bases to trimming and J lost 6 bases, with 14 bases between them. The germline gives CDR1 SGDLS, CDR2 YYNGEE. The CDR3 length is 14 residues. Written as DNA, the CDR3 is TGTGCCAGCAGTGAACAGGGTGAGGCCGGGGAGCTGTTTTTT. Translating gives CASSEQGEAGELFF.

This CDR3 is CASSWGTSGAYEQYF. CDR3 coding DNA: TGCGCCAGCAGTTGGGGGACTAGCGGAGCCTACGAGCAGTACTTC. The rearrangement joins TRBV10-2 to TRBJ2-5, with TRBD2 matching over 11 bases. The tail of the sequence fits TRBJ2-7 better, so the J call may be wrong. The CDR3 totals 15 residues. Germline loops: CDR1 WSHSY, CDR2 SAAADI.

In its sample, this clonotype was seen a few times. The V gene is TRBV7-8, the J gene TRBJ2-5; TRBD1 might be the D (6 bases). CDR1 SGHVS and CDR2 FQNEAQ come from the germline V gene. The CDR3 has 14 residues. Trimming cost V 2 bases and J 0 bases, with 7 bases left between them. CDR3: CASSLPGDQETQYF. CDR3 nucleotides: TGTGCCAGCAGCTTACCAGGGGACCAAGAGACCCAGTACTTC.

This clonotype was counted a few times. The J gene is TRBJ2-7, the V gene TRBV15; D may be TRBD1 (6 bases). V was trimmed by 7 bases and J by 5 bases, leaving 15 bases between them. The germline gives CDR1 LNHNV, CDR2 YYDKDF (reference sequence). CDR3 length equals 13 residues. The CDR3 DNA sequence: TGTGCCACCACTTCAGGGGAGCTGGACGAGCAGTACTTC. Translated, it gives CATTSGELDEQYF.

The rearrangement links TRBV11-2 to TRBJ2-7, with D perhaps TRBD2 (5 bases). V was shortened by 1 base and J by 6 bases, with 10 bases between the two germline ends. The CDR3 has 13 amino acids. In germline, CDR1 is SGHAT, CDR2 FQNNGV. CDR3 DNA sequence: TGTGCCAGCAGCTTAGCGCAGCGGCCCGAGCAGTACTTC. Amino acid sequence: CASSLAQRPEQYF.

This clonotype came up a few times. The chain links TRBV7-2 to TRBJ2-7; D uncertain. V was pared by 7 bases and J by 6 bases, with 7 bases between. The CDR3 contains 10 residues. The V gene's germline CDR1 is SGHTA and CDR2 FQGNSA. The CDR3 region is CASNSPEQYF. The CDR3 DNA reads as TGTGCCAGCAACTCACCCGAGCAGTACTTC.

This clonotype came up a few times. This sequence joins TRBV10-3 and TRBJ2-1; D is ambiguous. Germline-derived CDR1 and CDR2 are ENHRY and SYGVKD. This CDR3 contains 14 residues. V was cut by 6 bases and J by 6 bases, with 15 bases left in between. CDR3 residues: CAISEINSPNEQFF. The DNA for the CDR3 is TGTGCCATCAGCGAGATAAACAGTCCCAATGAGCAGTTCTTC.

CDR3 in amino acids: CASSPLFGNIQYF. For the CDR3, the DNA is TGTGCCAGCAGTCCCCTGTTTGGAAACATTCAGTACTTC. The chain uses TRBV28 and TRBJ2-4; D is undetermined. Germline assignment: CDR1 MDHEN and CDR2 SYDVKM. The CDR3 has 13 residues. The germline V and J ends were trimmed by 5 bases and 6 bases, with 11 bases remaining between them. The complete variable domain, with remaining parts taken from reference TRBV28 and TRBJ2-4, reads DVKVTQSSRYLVKRTGEKVFLECVQDMDHENMFWYRQDPGLGLRLIYFSYDVKMKEKGDIPEGYSVSREKKERFSLILESASTNQTSMYLCASSPLFGNIQYFGAGTRLSVL.

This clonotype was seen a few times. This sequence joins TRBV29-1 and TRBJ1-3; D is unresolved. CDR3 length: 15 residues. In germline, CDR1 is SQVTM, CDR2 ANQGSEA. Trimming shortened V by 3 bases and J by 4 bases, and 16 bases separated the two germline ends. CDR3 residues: CSVENRLGQGNTIYF. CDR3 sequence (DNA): TGCAGCGTTGAGAACCGGCTCGGGCAAGGAAACACCATATATTTT.

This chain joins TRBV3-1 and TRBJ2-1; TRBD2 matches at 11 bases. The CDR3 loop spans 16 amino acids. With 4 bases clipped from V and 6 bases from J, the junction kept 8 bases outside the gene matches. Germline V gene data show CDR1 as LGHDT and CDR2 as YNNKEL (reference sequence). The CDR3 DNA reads TGTGCCAGCAGCCTCCAACTAGCGGGGGTGTCCAATGAGCAGTTCTTC. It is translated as CASSLQLAGVSNEQFF.

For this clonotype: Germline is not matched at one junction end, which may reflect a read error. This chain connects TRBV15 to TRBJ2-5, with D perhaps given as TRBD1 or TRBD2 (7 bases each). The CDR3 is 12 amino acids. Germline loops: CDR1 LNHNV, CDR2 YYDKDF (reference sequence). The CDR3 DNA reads TGTGCCACCAGCAGACCAGGGGGGGCCCCACTCTTC. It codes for CATSRPGGAPLF.

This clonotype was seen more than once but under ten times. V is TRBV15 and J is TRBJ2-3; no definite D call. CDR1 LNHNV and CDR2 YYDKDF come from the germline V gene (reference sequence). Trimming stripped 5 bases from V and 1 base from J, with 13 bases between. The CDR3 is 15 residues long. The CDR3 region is CATSPRPGRTDTQYF. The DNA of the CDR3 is TGTGCCACCAGCCCCCGTCCTGGTCGCACAGATACGCAGTATTTT. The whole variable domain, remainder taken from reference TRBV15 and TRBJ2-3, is DAMVIQNPRYQVTQFGKPVTLSCSQTLNHNVMYWYQQKSSQAPKLLFHYYDKDFNNEADTPDNFQSRRPNTSFCFLDIRSPGLGDTAMYLCATSPRPGRTDTQYFGPGTRLTVL.

For the CDR3, the DNA is TGTGCCAGCAGCTCCCCGGGGACCGGGACGGATAATGAAAAACTGTTTTTT. Translated: CASSSPGTGTDNEKLFF. The J gene is TRBJ1-4, the V gene TRBV7-9, with TRBD1 as a possible D gene (5 bases). Looked up from germline, CDR1 is SEHNR and CDR2 is FQNEAQ (reference sequence). V dropped 4 bases and J dropped 4 bases, with 19 bases sitting between them. The CDR3 contains 17 residues.

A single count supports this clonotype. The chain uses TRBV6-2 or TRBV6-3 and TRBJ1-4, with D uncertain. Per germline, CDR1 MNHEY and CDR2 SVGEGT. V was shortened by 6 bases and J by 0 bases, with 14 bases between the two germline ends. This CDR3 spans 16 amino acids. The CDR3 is CASSLRTAATNEKLFF. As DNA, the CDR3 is TGTGCCAGCAGCCTTCGAACCGCTGCAACTAATGAAAAACTGTTTTTT.

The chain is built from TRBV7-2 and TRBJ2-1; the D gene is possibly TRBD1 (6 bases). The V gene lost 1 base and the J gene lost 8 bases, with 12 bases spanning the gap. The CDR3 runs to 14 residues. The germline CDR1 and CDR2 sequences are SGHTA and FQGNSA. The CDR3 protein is CTSSLVRGGDEQFF. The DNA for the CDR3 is TGTACCAGCAGCTTAGTTCGTGGGGGCGATGAGCAGTTCTTC.

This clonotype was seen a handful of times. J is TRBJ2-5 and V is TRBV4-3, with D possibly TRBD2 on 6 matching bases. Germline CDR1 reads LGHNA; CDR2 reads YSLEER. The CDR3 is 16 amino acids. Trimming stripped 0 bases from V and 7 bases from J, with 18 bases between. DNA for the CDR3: TGCGCCAGCAGCCAAGAGAACTGTGCGGGAAGGAGGACCCAGTACTTC. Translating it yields CASSQENCAGRRTQYF.

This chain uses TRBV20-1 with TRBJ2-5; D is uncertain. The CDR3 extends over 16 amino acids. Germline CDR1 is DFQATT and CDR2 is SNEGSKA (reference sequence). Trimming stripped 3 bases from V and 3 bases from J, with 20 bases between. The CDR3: CSASSGYGFWEETQYF. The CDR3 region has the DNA TGCAGTGCTAGTTCTGGTTATGGGTTTTGGGAAGAGACCCAGTACTTC.